The rows below give T cell receptor beta chains drawn from one sample of a study of long-term antiretroviral therapy in people with HIV. The protocol was immunoSEQ multiplex PCR, while the TCRdb copy is restricted to in-frame clones and leaves out a portion. The sample lists 25,000 to 35,000 clones; approximately 90% were seen once. Sequenced material: unsorted PBMCs, taken 3.2 years before starting antiretroviral therapy. These receptors were collected from a man in his fifties or sixties with HIV. CDR3s include the opening cysteine and the closing phenylalanine or tryptophan. A D gene is named only where the DNA matches it firmly. Clone sizes are given selectively: once, few, many, or a class where the clone is expanded.

TRBV29-1	NA	TRBJ2-5	NA	13	TGCAGCGTTGATATCTCGGCCGAAGAGACCCAGTACTTC	CSVDISAEETQYF
TRBV29-1	NA	TRBJ2-5	once	13	TGCAGCGTTGAAGATCCCATAAGGGAGACCCAGTACTTC	CSVEDPIRETQYF
TRBV6-6	TRBD2	TRBJ2-7	NA	15	TGTGCCAGCAGTGACGGGACTAGCGGGAGAGACGAGCAGTACTTC	CASSDGTSGRDEQYF
TRBV6-6	NA	TRBJ2-7	few	14	TGTGCCAGCAGTTCCCCGGGGTCGTCCTACGAGCAGTACTTC	CASSSPGSSYEQYF
TRBV9	NA	TRBJ1-1	few	15	TGTGCCAGCAGCGTAGAGGGCAGGCACCTCTCTGAAGCTTTCTTT	CASSVEGRHLSEAFF
TRBV5-4	NA	TRBJ2-5	once	15	TGTGCCAGCAGCTTGGGCGCGACAGGCCAAGAGACCCAGTACTTC	CASSLGATGQETQYF
TRBV5-5	TRBD1	TRBJ2-5	NA	14	TGTGCCAGCAGCTTGGGGACAGGGCGAGAGACCCAGTACTTC	CASSLGTGRETQYF
TRBV30	NA	TRBJ2-5	NA	14	TGTGCCTGGAGTGGTATAGAGGGGAGAGAGACCCAGTACTTC	CAWSGIEGRETQYF
TRBV5-4	TRBD2	TRBJ2-7	NA	17	TGTGCCAGCAGCCCCGGGACTAGCGGGGGGGCCTACTACGAGCAGTACTTC	CASSPGTSGGAYYEQYF
TRBV29-1	NA	TRBJ2-7	NA	13	TGCAGCGTCCACCAAACAGCTCCGGGCGAGCAGTACTTC	CSVHQTAPGEQYF
TRBV14	NA	TRBJ2-7	once	13	TGTGCCAGCAGCCAAGAAGAAGGGTCCGAGCAGTACTTC	CASSQEEGSEQYF
TRBV14	TRBD2	TRBJ2-1	once	16	TGTGCCAGCAGCCAGCAGACTAGCGGGAGCCTCGATGAGCAGTTCTTC	CASSQQTSGSLDEQFF
TRBV29-1	NA	TRBJ2-1	NA	11	TGCAGCGTTGTGCCGGATGATGAGCAGTTCTTC	CSVVPDDEQFF
TRBV2	NA	TRBJ1-5	NA	15	TGTGCCAGCAGTGAATCACAACTGAGAGATCAGCCCCAGCATTTT	CASSESQLRDQPQHF
TRBV27	NA	TRBJ1-1	NA	14	TGTGCCAGCAGTTTATCAAGAGGGATTACACGGGCTTTCTTT	CASSLSRGITRAFF
TRBV6-5	TRBD2	TRBJ2-5	NA	16	TGTGCCAGCAGTTACTTGACTAGCGGGGATCAAGAGACCCAGTACTTC	CASSYLTSGDQETQYF
TRBV7-2	TRBD1	TRBJ1-5	NA	15	TGTGCCAGCAAGCGTGGGGACAGGTTCAATCAGCCCCAGCATTTT	CASKRGDRFNQPQHF
TRBV7-2	NA	TRBJ2-3	NA	13	TGTGCCAGCAGCTTTACATTCACAGATACGCAGTATTTT	CASSFTFTDTQYF
TRBV5-1	TRBD2	TRBJ2-5	NA	17	TGCGCCAGCAGCCCCGGACTAGCGGGGGGGTCCCAAGAGACCCAGTACTTC	CASSPGLAGGSQETQYF
TRBV5-5	TRBD2	TRBJ2-5	NA	15	TGTGCCAGCAGCCGGACTAGCTGGGGGCAAGAGACCCAGTACTTC	CASSRTSWGQETQYF
TRBV15	TRBD2	TRBJ2-3	NA	13	TGTGCCACCAGCGGAAAGACTAGCGGGGCGCAGTATTTT	CATSGKTSGAQYF
TRBV5-1	NA	TRBJ2-3	NA	11	TGCGCCAGCAGCGACACAGATACGCAGTATTTT	CASSDTDTQYF
TRBV29-1	NA	TRBJ2-7	NA	12	TGCAGCGTTTACAGGAAACCATACGAGCAGTACTTC	CSVYRKPYEQYF
TRBV7-2	NA	TRBJ1-5	NA	17	TGTGCCAGCAGCTTAAGTTTCGACAGGAGTAGCAATCAGCCCCAGCATTTT	CASSLSFDRSSNQPQHF
TRBV30	TRBD1	TRBJ1-5	once	14	TGTGCCTGGAGTGTAGACAGGGAGGATCAGCCCCAGCATTTT	CAWSVDREDQPQHF
TRBV21-1	NA	TRBJ1-1	NA	13	TGTGCCAGCTTTGGGGCGGAGAACACTGAAGCTTTCTTT	CASFGAENTEAFF
TRBV5-4	TRBD2	TRBJ2-7	few	14	TGTGCCAGCAGCTCAGGACTAGCGTTAAACGAGCAGTACTTC	CASSSGLALNEQYF
TRBV6-6	TRBD1	TRBJ1-2	NA	13	TGTGCCAGCAGTTCGGGACAGGGGGTTAGCTACACCTTC	CASSSGQGVSYTF
TRBV27	NA	TRBJ2-7	NA	13	TGTGCCAGCAGTTTGGCAGGGTTCTACGAGCAGTACTTC	CASSLAGFYEQYF
TRBV27	NA	TRBJ1-1	NA	13	TGTGCCAGCAGTTTGCAGGGACGAACTGAAGCTTTCTTT	CASSLQGRTEAFF
TRBV5-1	TRBD1	TRBJ1-5	NA	16	TGCGCCAGCAGCCCAGGGACAGGGGGACGAGATCAGCCCCAGCATTTT	CASSPGTGGRDQPQHF
TRBV30	NA	TRBJ1-5	NA	15	TGTGCCTGGAGTCCAGGGTCGCTTGGCAATCAGCCCCAGCATTTT	CAWSPGSLGNQPQHF
TRBV5-4	TRBD2	TRBJ2-7	NA	15	TGTGCCAGCAGCCCGGGACTAGCGGATACCTACGAGCAGTACTTC	CASSPGLADTYEQYF
TRBV9	NA	TRBJ1-1	few	15	TGTGCCAGCAGCCGAACTATGGACGGTAACACTGAAGCTTTCTTT	CASSRTMDGNTEAFF
TRBV27	NA	TRBJ1-2	NA	12	TGTGCCAGCAGTTTAGCCGGCTATGGCTACACCTTC	CASSLAGYGYTF
TRBV6-1	NA	TRBJ2-1	NA	15	TGTGCCAGCAGTGCGGCGTCACATTCCTACAATGAGCAGTTCTTC	CASSAASHSYNEQFF
TRBV30	NA	TRBJ2-7	NA	15	TGTGCCTCCTTCAGGGACGGCCGTGTCCCCTACGAGCAGTACTTC	CASFRDGRVPYEQYF
TRBV18	NA	TRBJ2-7	NA	15	TGTGCCAGCTCACCCCCCGGGGGACAGTTTAACGAGCAGTACTTC	CASSPPGGQFNEQYF
TRBV2	NA	TRBJ2-7	NA	15	TGTGCCAGCAGTACCATGGGGGTTAGGGTTGGCGAGCAGTACTTC	CASSTMGVRVGEQYF
TRBV7-9	NA	TRBJ1-2	NA	13	TGTGCCAGCAGCACAACAGGGTCGGGTGGCTACACCTTC	CASSTTGSGGYTF
TRBV15	NA	TRBJ2-7	NA	15	TGTGCCACCAGCAGAGATAGGGGAAACTCCTACGAGCAGTACTTC	CATSRDRGNSYEQYF
TRBV5-1	NA	TRBJ2-7	NA	14	TGCGCCAGCATGGAGGGGGCCGGATCTTACGAGCAGTACTTC	CASMEGAGSYEQYF
TRBV5-1	TRBD2	TRBJ2-2	NA	16	TGCGCCAGCAGCTTAACTAGCGGGAGTTTGCCCGGGGAGCTGTTTTTT	CASSLTSGSLPGELFF
TRBV5-1	NA	TRBJ2-4	NA	15	TGCGCCAGCAGCTTGAGGGCAGCCCAAGAGGACATTCAGTACTTC	CASSLRAAQEDIQYF
TRBV15	TRBD1	TRBJ1-1	NA	15	TGTGCCACCAGCATCTTGGGACAGGGGAGGGCTGAAGCTTTCTTT	CATSILGQGRAEAFF
TRBV4-1	TRBD2	TRBJ2-2	NA	17	TGCGCCAGCAGCCATCCAGCGGGGGCCCGAGACACCGGGGAGCTGTTTTTT	CASSHPAGARDTGELFF
TRBV5-5	NA	TRBJ2-7	NA	14	TGTGCCAGCAGCTTCGCAGGGGGGGGCTACGAGCAGTACTTC	CASSFAGGGYEQYF
TRBV29-1	NA	TRBJ1-1	NA	13	TGCAGCGTTGAATATGGTGGGAACACTGAAGCTTTCTTT	CSVEYGGNTEAFF
TRBV5-1	NA	TRBJ1-2	few	13	TGCGCCAGCAGCTTGGAGGCAGGGGATGGCTACACCTTC	CASSLEAGDGYTF
TRBV13	TRBD2	TRBJ2-3	NA	18	TGTGCCAGCACCCGGGCTAGCGGGAATGTCTTCGCGGCAGATACGCAGTATTTT	CASTRASGNVFAADTQYF
TRBV30	NA	TRBJ2-3	once	14	TGTGCCTCGGACGGGGGACTTTCCACAGATACGCAGTATTTT	CASDGGLSTDTQYF
TRBV19	NA	TRBJ1-2	once	17	TGTGCCAGTAGTTCCCTCGGCAGGGCAGAAACGGGCTATGGCTACACCTTC	CASSSLGRAETGYGYTF
TRBV30	TRBD2	TRBJ2-1	NA	15	TGTGCCTGGAGATTAACTAGCGGGGGGATGGGTGAGCAGTTCTTC	CAWRLTSGGMGEQFF
TRBV4-3	NA	TRBJ1-2	NA	16	TGCGCCAGCAGCCAAGGGCTGATAGGCTCTGGCTATGGCTACACCTTC	CASSQGLIGSGYGYTF
TRBV7-8	NA	TRBJ1-1	NA	13	TGTGCCAGCAGCTTCCAGGGAAGGACTGAAGCTTTCTTT	CASSFQGRTEAFF